Below, 32 T cell receptor beta chains from the same sample are listed, as sequenced in a study of T cells in Graves' hyperthyroidism and ophthalmopathy. RNA transcripts provided the source from which TCR beta CDR3 regions were amplified. With the HTBI primer set, the TCR CDR3 went through a first round of RT-PCR. TCRdb reprocessed the multiplex PCR reads with MiXCR, giving one entry per CDR3 protein. The sample yields 700,000 to 850,000 distinct CDR3 sequences, roughly a third seen once. Material: blood. These receptors originate from a woman in her thirties or forties with Graves' hyperthyroidism.

This clonotype showed up many times. The J gene is TRBJ1-5, the V gene TRBV19, with 8 positions matching TRBD1. J gave up 4 bases and V 4 bases, and 9 bases lay outside the gene matches. The CDR3 has 16 residues. CDR1 is LNHDA and CDR2 is SQIVND in the germline V gene (reference sequence). The CDR3 loop is CASSTGTGPGNQPQHF. As DNA, the CDR3 is TGTGCCAGTAGTACAGGGACAGGCCCGGGAAATCAGCCCCAGCATTTT.

In its sample, this clonotype was seen many times. The junction departs from germline at one end; a sequencing error may be responsible. This rearrangement joins TRBV20-1 to TRBJ1-1; D not certain. The CDR3 runs to 12 residues. Germline values: CDR1 DFQATT, CDR2 SNEGSKA (reference sequence). The DNA for the CDR3 is TGCAGTGCTAGCAGGAACACTGAGTCAACCCTCTTT. Amino acid sequence: CSASRNTESTLF.

The chain combines TRBV5-1 with TRBJ2-2, with D maybe TRBD2 (6 bases). CDR1 and CDR2 from the germline V gene are SGHRS and YFSETQ. V shed 3 bases and J shed 5 bases, with 17 bases lying between them. The CDR3 consists of 16 residues. The CDR3 DNA is TGCGCCAGCAGCTCCGAGCGGGCGGGCGGAACCGGGGAGCTGTTTTTT. This gives the protein CASSSERAGGTGELFF.

This sequence joins TRBV3-1 and TRBJ2-5, with D possibly being TRBD2 (5 bases). Between the trimmed V and J ends, which lost 7 bases and 2 bases, there was a span of 11 bases. CDR1 and CDR2 from the germline V gene are LGHDT and YNNKEL (reference sequence). The CDR3 is 13 residues long. CDR3 protein: CASMTDSQETQYF. The CDR3 region has the DNA TGTGCCAGCATGACGGACTCACAAGAGACCCAGTACTTC.

Note on this clonotype: A read error may explain this, as a much larger clone is one base away. The CDR3 DNA reads TGTGCCAGCAGTGAATGGGAGGAAGAGACCCAGTACTTC. Translated: CASSEWEEETQYF. The chain uses TRBV25-1 and TRBJ2-5; tentative D call: TRBD2 (6 bases). This CDR3 region has 13 residues. The V and J ends lost 1 base and 3 bases respectively, with 6 bases between them. Germline V gene sequence: CDR1 MGHDK, CDR2 SYGVNS.

This clonotype was observed at least ten times. The J gene is TRBJ2-7, the V gene TRBV20-1, with D hard to call. V was trimmed by 6 bases and J by 4 bases, leaving 10 bases between them. The CDR3 sequence is 11 residues long. Germline CDR1 is DFQATT and CDR2 is SNEGSKA (reference sequence). CDR3 DNA sequence: TGCAGTGCAAGAAGGGCTTACGAGCAGTACTTC. This gives the protein CSARRAYEQYF.

This clonotype appeared many times. The chain links TRBV10-3 to TRBJ1-1; D ambiguous. Trimming cost V 2 bases and J 3 bases, with 7 bases left between them. CDR1 is ENHRY and CDR2 is SYGVKD in the germline V gene. The CDR3 spans 13 residues. The CDR3: CAISEREDTEAFF. The CDR3 nucleotides read TGTGCCATCAGTGAGAGGGAAGACACTGAAGCTTTCTTT.

This clonotype occurred many times. The chain links TRBV7-2 to TRBJ1-4; TRBD1 might be the D (5 bases). V was clipped by 2 bases and J by 5 bases, with 9 bases between them. Germline CDR1 reads SGHTA; CDR2 reads FQGNSA. CDR3 length: 14 amino acids. The CDR3 nucleotides read TGTGCCAGCAGCTTAAACTGGGGCAATGAAAAACTGTTTTTT. Its protein is CASSLNWGNEKLFF.

The chain has TRBV19 and TRBJ2-7; possibly TRBD2 for D (5 bases). The ends were cut back, 3 bases at V and 2 bases at J, with 14 bases in the middle. CDR3 size: 15 residues. Germline V CDR1 and CDR2: LNHDA, SQIVND (reference sequence). The CDR3: CASSIYVDFTYEQYF. For the CDR3, the DNA is TGTGCCAGTAGTATTTATGTGGACTTCACCTACGAGCAGTACTTC.

J is TRBJ2-3 and V is TRBV24-1; TRBD2 matches 11 bases. Germline V gives CDR1 KGHDR, CDR2 SFDVKD. This CDR3 has 16 residues. Germline trimming cut 4 bases from V and 3 bases from J; bases unmatched to any gene: 5. CDR3 loop: CATSDMTSGNTDTQYF. The CDR3 nucleotides are TGTGCCACCAGTGACATGACTAGCGGGAATACAGATACGCAGTATTTT.

This chain joins TRBV20-1 and TRBJ2-4; D unresolved. Germline lookup yields CDR1 DFQATT and CDR2 SNEGSKA (reference sequence). Trimming removed 2 bases from V and 7 bases from J, with 9 bases in between. The CDR3 is 12 amino acids. This CDR3 is CSARSGMNIQYF. The CDR3 DNA reads as TGCAGTGCTAGATCTGGGATGAACATTCAGTACTTC.

This clonotype was seen more than once but under ten times. V gene TRBV6-5 combines with J gene TRBJ1-1; 10 nucleotides line up with TRBD1. The trim removed 9 bases at V and 3 bases at J, leaving 1 base unmatched. CDR1 MNHEY and CDR2 SVGAGI come from the germline V gene. The CDR3 covers 12 residues. The CDR3 reads CARDRGYTEAFF. The CDR3 DNA sequence: TGTGCCAGGGACAGGGGGTACACTGAAGCTTTCTTT.

In its sample, this clonotype was seen many times. The chain carries TRBV29-1 and TRBJ2-7; TRBD2 matches at 14 bases. The CDR3 spans 16 residues. V lost 7 bases to trimming and J lost 3 bases; unmatched junction nucleotides: 11. From germline, CDR1 is SQVTM and CDR2 ANQGSEA. The CDR3 nucleotides read TGCAGCGCTGAGAGATCCGGGACTAGCGGGAGCTACGAGCAGTACTTC. Translated, it gives CSAERSGTSGSYEQYF.

This clonotype was counted ten times or more. The chain couples TRBV29-1 to TRBJ1-2; 7 nucleotides match TRBD1. The germline V gene encodes CDR1 SQVTM and CDR2 ANQGSEA. The CDR3 spans 13 residues. J was trimmed by 4 bases and V by 4 bases; bases with no gene match: 6. The CDR3 protein is CSVVRDRVYGYTF. In nucleotides, the CDR3 is TGCAGCGTTGTAAGGGACAGAGTCTATGGCTACACCTTC.

V usage is TRBV20-1 and J usage is TRBJ1-1, with D possibly matching TRBD1 (6 bases). CDR3 length: 13 amino acids. Germline V lookup: CDR1 DFQATT, CDR2 SNEGSKA (reference sequence). Deletions cut 5 bases from V and 3 bases from J, with 13 bases between. CDR3 protein: CSADGQLYTEAFF. Here the CDR3 DNA reads TGCAGTGCTGACGGACAGCTCTACACTGAAGCTTTCTTT.

This clonotype was seen more than once but under ten times. The gene calls are TRBV28 and TRBJ1-2, with D hard to call. With 8 bases removed from V and 8 bases from J, the gap between germline ends came to 12 bases. The CDR3 totals 11 residues. The germline V gene has CDR1 MDHEN and CDR2 SYDVKM. CDR3 coding DNA: TGTGCCAGCGCATCGCCCGAGGGCTACACCTTC. Translating gives CASASPEGYTF.

J is TRBJ2-7 and V is TRBV7-9; no clear D gene. This CDR3 contains 14 residues. Trimming took off 2 bases at V and 3 bases at J, with 11 bases between the two ends. Germline CDR1 and CDR2: SEHNR and FQNEAQ (reference sequence). CDR3 sequence: CASSLPGLGYEQYF. CDR3 DNA sequence: TGTGCCAGCAGCTTACCAGGTTTGGGCTACGAGCAGTACTTC. Filled out from reference TRBV7-9 and TRBJ2-7, the complete variable domain reads DTGVSQNPRHKITKRGQNVTFRCDPISEHNRLYWYRQTLGQGPEFLTYFQNEAQLEKSRLLSDRFSAERPKGSFSTLEIQRTEQGDSAMYLCASSLPGLGYEQYFGPGTRLTVT.

CDR3 sequence (DNA): TGTGCCAGCAGTTACTCGTCAGGAAGACAAGATGGCTACACCTTC. It is translated as CASSYSSGRQDGYTF. V is TRBV6-5 and J is TRBJ1-2; D ambiguous. In germline, CDR1 is MNHEY, CDR2 SVGAGI. V lost 0 bases and J 6 bases, leaving 14 bases between the germline ends. The CDR3 length is 15 residues.

This clonotype was counted a few times. V gene TRBV25-1 combines with J gene TRBJ1-1, with D tentatively TRBD1 (5 bases). V lost 5 bases, J lost 4 bases, and 11 bases lay in between. The CDR3 consists of 13 residues. CDR1 is MGHDK, CDR2 SYGVNS, per germline. CDR3 sequence (DNA): TGTGCCAGCAGTTCGCCCGGGACCACTGAAGCTTTCTTT. Residues: CASSSPGTTEAFF.

Concerning this clonotype: A single base separates this from a much larger clone, so it may be a read error. The chain recombines TRBV9 with TRBJ2-5; tentatively, D is TRBD1 or TRBD2 (6 bases each). CDR1 SGDLS and CDR2 YYNGEE come from the germline V gene. The CDR3 is 14 amino acids. Trimming took 7 bases from V and 5 from J, leaving 18 bases between them. Written as DNA, the CDR3 is TGTGCCAGCGGCGCCCCGGGGGCTCACGAGACCCAGTACTTC. Its protein is CASGAPGAHETQYF.

This clonotype showed up many times. The chain uses TRBV7-2 and TRBJ1-4; D is undetermined. This CDR3 has 13 residues. Trimming took 3 bases from V and 3 from J, leaving 5 bases between them. CDR1 is SGHTA, CDR2 FQGNSA, per germline. CDR3 in amino acids: CASSFVSNEKLFF. CDR3 coding DNA: TGTGCCAGCAGCTTCGTGTCTAATGAAAAACTGTTTTTT.

The CDR3 DNA is TGTGCCAGCAGTTCCCTTGGGACGGGCGGGACCCAGTACTTC. Its translation is CASSSLGTGGTQYF. This chain joins TRBV6-5 and TRBJ2-5; D may be TRBD1 or TRBD2 (5 bases each). The CDR3 consists of 14 residues. Germline CDR1 MNHEY, CDR2 SVGAGI. Trimming left V 4 bases short and J 7 bases short, with 16 bases between.

This clonotype was observed at least ten times. The V and J genes are TRBV10-1 and TRBJ2-2; 9 bases fit TRBD2. This CDR3 spans 14 amino acids. Germline CDR1 and CDR2: WNHNN and SYGVQD (reference sequence). V gave up 9 bases and J gave up 2 bases; unmatched junction bases: 4. The CDR3: CASSTSGNTGELFF. The CDR3 DNA reads TGCGCCAGTTCGACTAGCGGAAACACCGGGGAGCTGTTTTTT.

As to this clonotype: This may arise from a read error, as a much more abundant clone is one base away. This likely comes from a read error, as the CDR3 has no conserved phenylalanine or tryptophan at its end. The chain has TRBV9 and TRBJ1-3; D may be TRBD1 (6 bases). There are 16 residues in the CDR3. The V and J ends lost 0 bases and 3 bases respectively, with 13 bases between them. Germline CDR1 and CDR2: SGDLS and YYNGEE. The DNA of the CDR3 is TGTGCCAGCAGCGTAGGTGGCAGGGGAGGTGGAAACACCATATATCTT. This sequence encodes CASSVGGRGGGNTIYL.

Worth noting for this clonotype: A much larger clone lies a single base off, so this may be a read error. This chain connects TRBV12-3 or TRBV12-4 to TRBJ1-1, with 12 bases matching TRBD1. The CDR3 spans 13 residues. Trimming at V came to 10 bases and at J to 7 bases, leaving 7 bases not matched to a gene. The CDR3 region has the DNA TGTGCCATCGTGGGGACAGGGGGCAGTGAAGCTTTCTTT. Its translation is CAIVGTGGSEAFF.

This clonotype was detected once. This sequence may be a read error, since a much larger clone differs from it by one base. The V and J genes are TRBV12-3 or TRBV12-4 and TRBJ2-6; D remains unclear. V lost 7 bases to trimming and J lost 0 bases, with 7 bases between them. This CDR3 spans 14 amino acids. The CDR3 sequence: CASKRISGANVLTF. The CDR3 DNA follows: TGTGCCAGCAAGAGAATCTCTGGGGCCAACGTCCTGACTTTC.

This clonotype was counted many times. This chain joins TRBV7-9 and TRBJ1-5; D not resolved. The CDR3 length is 13 residues. Trimming took off 1 base at V and 5 bases at J, with 6 bases between the two ends. The V gene's germline CDR1 is SEHNR and CDR2 FQNEAQ (reference sequence). This CDR3 is CASSLGFDQPQHF. CDR3 nucleotides: TGTGCCAGCAGCTTAGGCTTTGATCAGCCCCAGCATTTT.

This clonotype was recorded many times. The chain couples TRBV10-3 to TRBJ2-5; tentative D call: TRBD2 (5 bases). Germline V gives CDR1 ENHRY, CDR2 SYGVKD. Trimming shortened V by 11 bases and J by 4 bases, and 17 bases separated the two germline ends. This CDR3 has 13 amino acids. The CDR3 spells CALAPREGETQYF. In DNA, the CDR3 is TGTGCCCTAGCCCCTAGAGAGGGAGAGACCCAGTACTTC.

Details on this clonotype: Relative to the germline gene, one junction end is altered; a read error may explain this. This sequence joins TRBV7-9 and TRBJ2-7, with a possible D match to TRBD2 (6 bases). The CDR3 sequence is 13 residues long. Germline V gene lookup returns CDR1 SEHNR and CDR2 FQNEAQ (reference sequence). CDR3 residues: CASSPGSIDEQYF. The CDR3 coding sequence is TGCGCCAGCAGCCCCGGGAGTATCGACGAGCAGTACTTC.

In nucleotides, the CDR3 is TGTGCCAGCAGCTTAGAGGGCCGGGAATCTGGAAACACCATATATTTT. This codes for CASSLEGRESGNTIYF. The chain is built from TRBV7-9 and TRBJ1-3; D not resolved. CDR3 length: 16 residues. Germline lookup yields CDR1 SEHNR and CDR2 FQNEAQ (reference sequence). Trimming took off 1 base at V and 1 base at J, with 11 bases between the two ends. Supplemented by reference TRBV7-9 and TRBJ1-3, the full variable domain reads DTGVSQNPRHKITKRGQNVTFRCDPISEHNRLYWYRQTLGQGPEFLTYFQNEAQLEKSRLLSDRFSAERPKGSFSTLEIQRTEQGDSAMYLCASSLEGRESGNTIYFGEGSWLTVV.

On this clonotype: A much larger clone sits a single nucleotide away, making a read error possible. The chain has TRBV7-9 and TRBJ2-7; no firm D call. CDR1 SEHNR and CDR2 FQNEAQ come from the germline V gene (reference sequence). CDR3 length: 15 residues. The CDR3 is CASSQEDRSPYEQYF. The DNA of the CDR3 is TGCGCCAGCAGCCAAGAGGATAGGTCCCCCTACGAGCAGTACTTC.

A word on this clonotype: The junction and the germline gene differ at one end; a read error may be behind it. The chain links TRBV27 to TRBJ2-7, with TRBD1 matching over 7 bases. CDR3 length: 18 residues. The germline gives CDR1 MNHEY, CDR2 SMNVEV (reference sequence). The DNA for the CDR3 is TGTGCCACCAGTGATTCCAGCATGAGGGACAGAGAACTCTACGAGCAGTACTTC. It yields the protein CATSDSSMRDRELYEQYF.